These 22 T cell receptor beta chains share one sample of origin, sequenced in a study of siplizumab effects on memory and regulatory T cells. Profiled with immunoSEQ multiplex PCR; TCRdb holds only in-frame clones, not every one. The sample carries over 70,000 clones, over 80% recorded once. The source material was CD4+ T cells sorted from blood. The receptors here all came from a human donor in good health.

This clone has only one observation. CDR3 sequence: CASSLEGAGYTEAFF. CDR3 in DNA: TGTGCCAGCAGCTTGGAGGGGGCGGGGTACACTGAAGCTTTCTTT. This chain links TRBV5-6 with TRBJ1-1, with TRBD1 identical over 7 bases. The CDR3 is 15 residues long. Germline values: CDR1 SGHDT, CDR2 YYEEEE. The trim removed 0 bases at V and 3 bases at J, leaving 5 bases unmatched.

The chain uses TRBV7-9 and TRBJ1-4; 9 bases line up with TRBD1. Germline loops: CDR1 SEHNR, CDR2 FQNEAQ (reference sequence). The CDR3 covers 14 residues. V dropped 4 bases and J dropped 7; count of bases not matched to a gene: 4. The CDR3 region is CASSSTGGIEKLFF. The CDR3 DNA follows: TGTGCCAGCAGCTCAACAGGGGGCATTGAAAAACTGTTTTTT.

The CDR3 loop reads CSVEGEGGWATDTQYF. For the CDR3, the DNA is TGCAGCGTTGAGGGAGAAGGAGGGTGGGCCACAGATACGCAGTATTTT. This chain links TRBV29-1 with TRBJ2-3, with D perhaps TRBD2 (6 bases). Trimming took off 3 bases at V and 2 bases at J, with 18 bases between the two ends. This CDR3 has 16 residues. CDR1 is SQVTM and CDR2 is ANQGSEA in the germline V gene.

The chain carries TRBV20-1 and TRBJ2-7; D is perhaps TRBD2 (6 bases). This CDR3 is 11 amino acids long. Between the trimmed V and J ends, which lost 5 bases and 6 bases, there was a span of 11 bases. Germline V gene data show CDR1 as DFQATT and CDR2 as SNEGSKA (reference sequence). The CDR3 sequence: CSAGRRAEQYF. CDR3 bases: TGCAGTGCTGGGCGGAGGGCCGAGCAGTACTTC.

The J gene is TRBJ1-1, the V gene TRBV18; D gene ambiguous. Germline values: CDR1 KGHSH, CDR2 LQKENI. V lost 1 base, J lost 6 bases, and 21 bases lay in between. CDR3 length: 17 amino acids. The CDR3 reads CASSPQGTGSYLAEAFF. The CDR3 DNA follows: TGTGCCAGCTCACCACAAGGTACCGGGTCGTATTTGGCTGAAGCTTTCTTT.

The DNA for the CDR3 is TGTGCCAGCAGTTTACTAGCGGACAATGAGCAGTTCTTC. Protein: CASSLLADNEQFF. The chain uses TRBV27 and TRBJ2-1; 7 bases are a match to TRBD2. CDR3 length: 13 residues. From germline, CDR1 is MNHEY and CDR2 SMNVEV (reference sequence). Trimming cost V 2 bases and J 5 bases; bases outside gene matches: 0.

This chain links TRBV9 with TRBJ1-1; 9 bases are shared with TRBD1. Germline V gene data show CDR1 as SGDLS and CDR2 as YYNGEE. CDR3 size: 14 residues. V trimming: 4 bases; J trimming: 3 bases; junction bases outside the gene matches: 4. CDR3 residues: CASSPRTGDTEAFF. In DNA form, the CDR3 reads TGTGCCAGCAGCCCAAGGACAGGGGACACTGAAGCTTTCTTT.

The chain joins TRBV12-5 to TRBJ2-7; 7 positions agree with TRBD1. This CDR3 is built from 11 residues. V dropped 4 bases and J dropped 6; count of bases not matched to a gene: 0. Germline CDR1 and CDR2: LGHNT and FRNRAP. The CDR3 sequence is CASGYRGEQYF. The CDR3 coding sequence is TGTGCTAGTGGTTACAGGGGCGAGCAGTACTTC.

J is TRBJ2-1 and V is TRBV7-3; D gene uncertain. The CDR3 consists of 17 residues. Trimming removed 1 base from V and 4 bases from J, with 17 bases in between. Germline-derived CDR1 and CDR2 are SGHTA and FQGTGA. CDR3 region: CASSLNAIGSLYNEQFF. The CDR3 DNA sequence: TGTGCCAGCAGCTTAAACGCCATAGGGTCCCTATACAATGAGCAGTTCTTC.

This clone was counted once. This chain joins TRBV10-3 and TRBJ2-7, with 11 bases lining up with TRBD2. There are 15 residues in the CDR3. V was pared by 10 bases and J by 4 bases, with 12 bases of the junction left unmatched. The germline gives CDR1 ENHRY, CDR2 SYGVKD. CDR3 amino acids: CATETSGTPFYEQYF. DNA of the CDR3: TGTGCCACCGAGACTAGCGGGACCCCTTTTTACGAGCAGTACTTC.

The table lists this clone with a count of one. V usage is TRBV5-1 and J usage is TRBJ1-1; D remains unclear. Trimming took off 3 bases at V and 1 base at J, with 7 bases between the two ends. This CDR3 is built from 13 residues. The germline V gene has CDR1 SGHRS and CDR2 YFSETQ. As DNA, the CDR3 is TGCGCCAGCAGCTCGGTCCCGAACACTGAAGCTTTCTTT. This codes for CASSSVPNTEAFF.

The chain links TRBV19 to TRBJ1-5; 9 nucleotides align to TRBD1. The J segment lost 7 bases and the V segment lost 5 bases, leaving 9 bases of the junction unmatched. The germline V gene has CDR1 LNHDA and CDR2 SQIVND (reference sequence). The CDR3 is 15 residues long. CDR3 sequence reads: CASSAWTGEGQPQHF. In DNA form, the CDR3 reads TGTGCCAGTAGTGCCTGGACAGGGGAAGGCCAGCCCCAGCATTTT.

DNA for the CDR3: TGTGCCAGCAGCATCCGGACTAGCGGGTACCAAGAGACCCAGTACTTC. Translated: CASSIRTSGYQETQYF. The chain employs TRBV13 and TRBJ2-5; 11 bases agree with TRBD2. The CDR3 has 16 residues. V was clipped by 5 bases and J by 0 bases; unmatched bases: 5. Per germline, CDR1 PRHDT and CDR2 FYEKMQ (reference sequence).

For the CDR3, the DNA is TGTGCCAGCAGTGGGGTATGGGGACAGGGGGTGCAGTACTTC. Translating it yields CASSGVWGQGVQYF. The chain carries TRBV28 and TRBJ2-7, with TRBD1 matching 11 bases. V was pared by 5 bases and J by 9 bases, with 9 bases of the junction left unmatched. Germline V lookup: CDR1 MDHEN, CDR2 SYDVKM. This CDR3 spans 14 amino acids. Together with reference TRBV28 and TRBJ2-7, the CDR3 gives the full variable domain: DVKVTQSSRYLVKRTGEKVFLECVQDMDHENMFWYRQDPGLGLRLIYFSYDVKMKEKGDIPEGYSVSREKKERFSLILESASTNQTSMYLCASSGVWGQGVQYFGPGTRLTVT.

This chain joins TRBV6-5 and TRBJ2-3; maybe TRBD1 (5 bases). Looked up from germline, CDR1 is MNHEY and CDR2 is SVGAGI. The CDR3 totals 13 residues. The germline V and J ends were trimmed by 5 bases and 6 bases, with 12 bases remaining between them. CDR3 protein: CASSARGWDTQYF. The CDR3 bases are TGTGCCAGCAGTGCAAGGGGTTGGGATACGCAGTATTTT.

The rearrangement links TRBV5-8 to TRBJ2-1; D ambiguous. V dropped 0 bases and J dropped 0 bases, with 7 bases sitting between them. CDR3 length: 15 residues. Germline V gene sequence: CDR1 SGHTS, CDR2 YDEGEE. The CDR3 is CASSLVGSSYNEQFF. CDR3 bases: TGTGCCAGCAGCTTGGTGGGCAGCTCCTACAATGAGCAGTTCTTC.

The table lists this clone with a count of one. The V gene is TRBV27, the J gene TRBJ1-3, with 7 bases lining up with TRBD1. This CDR3 contains 17 residues. V shed 0 bases and J 3 bases; nucleotides not matched to a gene: 8. The germline gives CDR1 MNHEY, CDR2 SMNVEV (reference sequence). CDR3 in amino acids: CASSLSPPTGDGNTIYF. The CDR3 DNA follows: TGTGCCAGCAGTTTATCCCCCCCCACAGGGGATGGAAACACCATATATTTT.

The V call is TRBV6-5, the J call TRBJ2-7; 8 nucleotides line up with TRBD1. The CDR3 loop spans 14 amino acids. Trimming cost V 6 bases and J 8 bases; bases outside gene matches: 12. Germline assignment: CDR1 MNHEY and CDR2 SVGAGI. The CDR3 nucleotides read TGTGCCAGCAGCCGACCAGGGGGCGGTGGTAAGCAGTACTTC. This translates into CASSRPGGGGKQYF.

The V and J genes are TRBV28 and TRBJ2-1; D is possibly TRBD2 (6 bases). The V gene lost 5 bases and the J gene lost 4 bases, with 18 bases spanning the gap. The CDR3 is made up of 16 amino acids. Germline V CDR1 and CDR2: MDHEN, SYDVKM. CDR3: CASSPPTWREYNEQFF. The CDR3 DNA reads as TGTGCCAGCAGTCCCCCCACCTGGCGGGAATACAATGAGCAGTTCTTC.

The rearrangement joins TRBV7-9 to TRBJ1-3; no clear D. The germline V gene encodes CDR1 SEHNR and CDR2 FQNEAQ (reference sequence). There are 18 residues in the CDR3. V dropped 2 bases and J dropped 0 bases, with 17 bases sitting between them. DNA of the CDR3: TGTGCCAGCAGCTTACTTCAGGACCCTTATTACTCTGGAAACACCATATATTTT. This gives the protein CASSLLQDPYYSGNTIYF.

V is TRBV7-3 and J is TRBJ2-1; no firm D call. Trimming removed 6 bases at V and 0 bases at J, with 12 bases between. CDR1 and CDR2 (germline): SGHTA, FQGTGA. The CDR3 consists of 15 residues. CDR3 sequence reads: CASSSGPSSYNEQFF. The CDR3 DNA follows: TGTGCCAGCAGTTCCGGGCCCTCCTCCTACAATGAGCAGTTCTTC.

V usage is TRBV27 and J usage is TRBJ2-5; 9 bases match TRBD1. CDR1 is MNHEY and CDR2 is SMNVEV in the germline V gene (reference sequence). V trimming: 5 bases; J trimming: 5 bases; junction bases outside the gene matches: 9. CDR3 length equals 15 residues. The CDR3 DNA sequence: TGTGCCAGCAGTCTAAACAGGGGGCGCGGGGAGACCCAGTACTTC. Its protein is CASSLNRGRGETQYF.